The 25 T cell receptor beta chains below were found in one sample sequenced in a study of shared clonotypes between healthy human individuals. The naive CD8 subset, CD45RO-negative cells positively selected for CCR7, excluded terminally differentiated effector memory CD45RA+ cells. Only in-frame clones appear in the TCRdb table, and some are missing; sequencing was by immunoSEQ multiplex PCR. This table has about 2 million clones, over 85% appearing once. The sample consisted of naive CD8+ T cells sorted from blood. The source of these receptors is a man aged 18-30 years in good health.

The chain joins TRBV29-1 to TRBJ1-2, with D maybe TRBD1 (5 bases). V was pared by 0 bases and J by 3 bases, with 14 bases between. The CDR3 has 15 residues. Germline V gene data show CDR1 as SQVTM and CDR2 as ANQGSEA. In DNA, the CDR3 is TGCAGCGTTGAAGATTTGGACAAACCTGACTATGGCTACACCTTC. Encoded protein: CSVEDLDKPDYGYTF.

V and J are TRBV6-5 and TRBJ2-1; maybe TRBD2 (6 bases). The CDR3 has 15 residues. Trimming left V 6 bases short and J 0 bases short, with 12 bases between. The V gene's germline CDR1 is MNHEY and CDR2 SVGAGI. CDR3 coding DNA: TGTGCCAGCAGAATAAGCGGGTACTCCTACAATGAGCAGTTCTTC. It yields the protein CASRISGYSYNEQFF.

This clone appeared once. This chain uses TRBV6-6 with TRBJ1-1; D is unresolved. This CDR3 is built from 12 residues. CDR1 and CDR2 (germline): MNHNY, SVGAGI (reference sequence). Trimming removed 6 bases from V and 4 bases from J, with 9 bases in between. CDR3 loop: CASSPSGTEAFF. The CDR3 DNA is TGTGCCAGCAGCCCATCGGGCACTGAAGCTTTCTTT.

The V call is TRBV28, the J call TRBJ1-1, with D unresolved. Looked up from germline, CDR1 is MDHEN and CDR2 is SYDVKM. Trimming cost V 3 bases and J 3 bases, with 11 bases left between them. The CDR3 contains 14 residues. This CDR3 is CASSFEGGDTEAFF. The CDR3 region has the DNA TGTGCCAGCAGTTTTGAGGGCGGGGACACTGAAGCTTTCTTT.

The chain joins TRBV30 to TRBJ2-1, with D unclear. Trimming cost V 1 base and J 10 bases, with 5 bases left between them. The CDR3 totals 10 residues. Germline V CDR1 and CDR2: GTSNPN, SVGIG (reference sequence). The CDR3 spells CAWSGAEQFF. The CDR3 DNA reads as TGTGCCTGGAGTGGAGCCGAGCAGTTCTTC.

CDR3 amino acids: CASSRGFDESYEQYF. CDR3 DNA sequence: TGTGCCAGCAGCAGGGGGTTTGACGAGTCCTACGAGCAGTACTTC. The chain links TRBV5-4 to TRBJ2-7, with TRBD1 as a possible D gene (6 bases). The CDR3 is 15 amino acids. Trimming pared 4 bases from V and 1 base from J, leaving 15 bases between. The germline gives CDR1 SGHNT, CDR2 YYREEE (reference sequence).

V gene TRBV7-9 combines with J gene TRBJ2-7, with D unresolved. This CDR3 comprises 13 residues. Trimming stripped 5 bases from V and 5 bases from J, with 13 bases between. The germline CDR1 and CDR2 sequences are SEHNR and FQNEAQ (reference sequence). The CDR3 region is CASSPALFNEQYF. CDR3 DNA sequence: TGTGCCAGCAGCCCTGCGCTTTTCAACGAGCAGTACTTC. Full variable domain (remainder filled in from reference TRBV7-9 and TRBJ2-7): DTGVSQNPRHKITKRGQNVTFRCDPISEHNRLYWYRQTLGQGPEFLTYFQNEAQLEKSRLLSDRFSAERPKGSFSTLEIQRTEQGDSAMYLCASSPALFNEQYFGPGTRLTVT.

The CDR3, as DNA: TGTGCCAGCTTGAGCGGGCTGAACACCGGGGAGCTGTTTTTT. Translation gives CASLSGLNTGELFF. The genes are TRBV28 and TRBJ2-2, with TRBD2 as a possible D gene (6 bases). This CDR3 contains 14 residues. The V end was cut by 8 bases, the J end by 1 base, with 11 bases between. Germline CDR1 and CDR2: MDHEN and SYDVKM. The variable domain in full, completed from reference TRBV28 and TRBJ2-2, reads DVKVTQSSRYLVKRTGEKVFLECVQDMDHENMFWYRQDPGLGLRLIYFSYDVKMKEKGDIPEGYSVSREKKERFSLILESASTNQTSMYLCASLSGLNTGELFFGEGSRLTVL.

The rearrangement links TRBV9 to TRBJ2-4; TRBD2 matches at 9 bases. The germline gives CDR1 SGDLS, CDR2 YYNGEE. V gave up 3 bases and J gave up 0 bases; unmatched junction bases: 7. This CDR3 has 17 amino acids. The CDR3 DNA follows: TGTGCCAGCAGCGGACTAGCGGACCCGCTAGCCAAAAACATTCAGTACTTC. Its translation: CASSGLADPLAKNIQYF.

This clone has a single count. This rearrangement joins TRBV13 to TRBJ2-7; 11 bases are shared with TRBD2. Losses at the gene ends were 2 bases for V and 5 bases for J; bases not matched to a gene: 8. Germline V gene sequence: CDR1 PRHDT, CDR2 FYEKMQ (reference sequence). This CDR3 has 16 residues. CDR3 sequence: CASSLRALAGGHEQYF. The CDR3 region has the DNA TGTGCCAGCAGCTTAAGGGCCCTAGCGGGAGGCCACGAGCAGTACTTC.

The CDR3 protein is CSATYGYTF. The CDR3 nucleotides are TGCAGTGCGACCTATGGCTACACCTTC. The chain has TRBV20-1 and TRBJ1-2; D gene unclear. The V and J ends lost 6 bases and 4 bases respectively, with 3 bases between them. Germline V gene lookup returns CDR1 DFQATT and CDR2 SNEGSKA (reference sequence). This CDR3 region has 9 residues.

This chain uses TRBV13 with TRBJ2-1, with 7 bases identical to TRBD1. CDR3 length: 13 residues. With 5 bases clipped from V and 7 bases from J, the junction kept 5 bases outside the gene matches. CDR1 and CDR2 (germline): PRHDT, FYEKMQ (reference sequence). CDR3 sequence reads: CASSEPQGNEQFF. For the CDR3, the DNA is TGTGCCAGCAGCGAGCCACAGGGGAATGAGCAGTTCTTC.

Concerning this clone itself: Additional DNA sequences in this sample encode the identical CDR3. This chain connects TRBV9 to TRBJ2-6; the D is unclear. The CDR3 is 15 residues long. V lost 0 bases to trimming and J lost 1 base, with 5 bases between them. Germline lookup yields CDR1 SGDLS and CDR2 YYNGEE. The DNA of the CDR3 is TGTGCCAGCAGCGTAGAGGTGTCTGGGGCCAACGTCCTGACTTTC. As protein: CASSVEVSGANVLTF. The whole variable domain, remainder taken from reference TRBV9 and TRBJ2-6, is DSGVTQTPKHLITATGQRVTLRCSPRSGDLSVYWYQQSLDQGLQFLIQYYNGEERAKGNILERFSAQQFPDLHSELNLSSLELGDSALYFCASSVEVSGANVLTFGAGSRLTVL.

Only one count was recorded for this clone. CDR3 amino acids: CASSILLGQGPNYGYTF. Written as DNA, the CDR3 is TGTGCCAGTAGTATCTTACTGGGACAGGGTCCTAACTATGGCTACACCTTC. The chain uses TRBV19 and TRBJ1-2; TRBD1 matches 9 bases. The CDR3 is 17 amino acids. The junction had 8 bases not matched to a gene; V was cut back by 3 bases and J by 0 bases. The germline V gene encodes CDR1 LNHDA and CDR2 SQIVND (reference sequence).

The chain combines TRBV19 with TRBJ1-1; no clear D gene. Germline loops: CDR1 LNHDA, CDR2 SQIVND (reference sequence). The CDR3 has 12 residues. V gave up 3 bases and J gave up 6 bases, with 8 bases separating them. The CDR3, as DNA: TGTGCCAGTAGTATTGGGAGAGCTGAAGCTTTCTTT. This encodes CASSIGRAEAFF.

The chain links TRBV19 to TRBJ2-1; D remains ambiguous. The CDR3 is made up of 12 amino acids. The V gene lost 3 bases and the J gene lost 6 bases, with 6 bases spanning the gap. The germline V gene encodes CDR1 LNHDA and CDR2 SQIVND (reference sequence). DNA for the CDR3: TGTGCCAGTAGTATCCCCAGCAATGAGCAGTTCTTC. It is translated as CASSIPSNEQFF.

The chain is built from TRBV7-9 and TRBJ1-1; D ambiguous. Trimming stripped 5 bases from V and 4 bases from J, with 11 bases between. Germline CDR1 and CDR2: SEHNR and FQNEAQ (reference sequence). This CDR3 comprises 13 residues. The CDR3 DNA sequence: TGTGCCAGCAGCCCCACTTTGAGCACTGAAGCTTTCTTT. Encoded protein: CASSPTLSTEAFF.

This rearrangement joins TRBV9 to TRBJ2-1; the match to TRBD1 covers 11 bases. Germline V gives CDR1 SGDLS, CDR2 YYNGEE. V shed 3 bases and J 2 bases; nucleotides not matched to a gene: 1. The CDR3 is made up of 15 amino acids. The CDR3 sequence: CASSGTGGPYNEQFF. As DNA, the CDR3 is TGTGCCAGCAGCGGGACAGGGGGCCCCTACAATGAGCAGTTCTTC.

On this clone itself: The same CDR3 is also encoded by other DNA sequences in this sample. This rearrangement joins TRBV5-4 to TRBJ1-1, with unresolved D. Germline V gene lookup returns CDR1 SGHNT and CDR2 YYREEE (reference sequence). There are 12 residues in the CDR3. Trimming removed 2 bases at V and 3 bases at J, with 5 bases between. The CDR3 loop reads CASSLPYTEAFF. CDR3 nucleotide sequence: TGTGCCAGCAGCTTACCCTACACTGAAGCTTTCTTT.

In this sample, this clone turned up once. The rearrangement links TRBV27 to TRBJ1-2; no firm D call. Trimming removed 5 bases from V and 6 bases from J, with 19 bases in between. Germline V CDR1 and CDR2: MNHEY, SMNVEV (reference sequence). This CDR3 has 15 residues. DNA for the CDR3: TGTGCCAGCAGTCCCCTCTGGGGAGCCCAGGATGGCTACACCTTC. Translating gives CASSPLWGAQDGYTF.

J is TRBJ1-1 and V is TRBV6-1; D call uncertain. CDR1 and CDR2 from the germline V gene are MNHNS and SASEGT. The CDR3 is 14 residues long. Trimming left V 7 bases short and J 1 base short, with 13 bases between. CDR3 sequence (DNA): TGTGCCAGCACCGAGGAGGGAGAGAACACTGAAGCTTTCTTT. Protein: CASTEEGENTEAFF.

This chain uses TRBV28 with TRBJ1-2; 8 positions agree with TRBD1. Looked up from germline, CDR1 is MDHEN and CDR2 is SYDVKM. Germline trimming cut 2 bases from V and 6 bases from J; bases unmatched to any gene: 5. This CDR3 is 14 amino acids long. The CDR3 region is CASSLDRGSDGYTF. The CDR3 coding sequence is TGTGCCAGCAGTTTAGACAGGGGTAGTGATGGCTACACCTTC.

The V gene is TRBV7-9, the J gene TRBJ2-4, with D possibly matching TRBD2 (7 bases). V was trimmed by 4 bases and J by 12 bases, leaving 25 bases between them. Germline lookup yields CDR1 SEHNR and CDR2 FQNEAQ (reference sequence). The CDR3 extends over 16 amino acids. As DNA, the CDR3 is TGTGCCAGCAGCTCAGGACTAGGAGGGGGATGGTCTAGTCAGTACTTC. It specifies CASSSGLGGGWSSQYF.

This clone was observed once. The chain couples TRBV29-1 to TRBJ2-5; D might be TRBD1 (5 bases). V gave up 0 bases and J gave up 1 base, with 6 bases separating them. CDR1 SQVTM and CDR2 ANQGSEA come from the germline V gene. The length of the CDR3 is 13 residues. The CDR3 protein is CSVEDRVQETQYF. CDR3 in DNA: TGCAGCGTTGAAGACAGGGTCCAAGAGACCCAGTACTTC.

The J gene is TRBJ2-3, the V gene TRBV10-1; TRBD2 aligns across 7 bases. This CDR3 is built from 15 residues. J lost 2 bases, V lost 2 bases, and 4 bases had no gene match. CDR1 is WNHNN, CDR2 SYGVQD, per germline (reference sequence). In nucleotides, the CDR3 is TGCGCCAGCAGTGAGACAGCGGGATCCACAGATACGCAGTATTTT. Protein: CASSETAGSTDTQYF.